Below are 7 T cell receptor beta chains sequenced from a single sample in a study of T cell clones after liver transplantation. Generated by immunoSEQ multiplex PCR, the TCRdb table keeps only in-frame clones and is missing some. The profile shows some 59,000 clones, roughly 70% of them singletons. The specimen was CD4+ T cells from blood, collected at the 22-month timepoint. Receptors originate from a human patient who received a liver transplant. Some T cells could come from the graft donor.

The chain is built from TRBV30 and TRBJ2-1, with TRBD2 as a possible D gene (7 bases). The CDR3 covers 13 residues. Trimming cost V 3 bases and J 4 bases, with 10 bases left between them. Germline V gives CDR1 GTSNPN, CDR2 SVGIG (reference sequence). The DNA for the CDR3 is TGTGCCTGGAGCGGGGGGACATACAATGAGCAGTTCTTC. This encodes CAWSGGTYNEQFF.

This chain connects TRBV18 to TRBJ2-7; 7 bases fit TRBD1. This CDR3 is built from 12 residues. Per the germline V gene, CDR1 is KGHSH and CDR2 is LQKENI. Trimming removed 5 bases from V and 2 bases from J; junction bases left unmatched: 0. CDR3 sequence reads: CASSDRAYEQYF. The CDR3 region has the DNA TGTGCCAGCTCAGACAGGGCCTACGAGCAGTACTTC.

This clone was found once. The V call is TRBV6-5, the J call TRBJ2-3, with 7 bases that match TRBD1. The CDR3 length is 16 residues. After removal of 2 bases from V and 1 base from J, the junction contained 6 bases not matched to a gene. The V gene's germline CDR1 is MNHEY and CDR2 SVGAGI. The CDR3 DNA reads TGTGCCAGCAGTTACGGCTCAGGGGGAGGCACAGATACGCAGTATTTT. Translating gives CASSYGSGGGTDTQYF.

The chain links TRBV7-7 to TRBJ2-3; the match to TRBD2 covers 8 bases. Trimming cost V 5 bases and J 3 bases; bases outside gene matches: 7. Germline V gene data show CDR1 as SSHAT and CDR2 as FNYEAQ (reference sequence). CDR3 length: 15 amino acids. The CDR3 region has the DNA TGTGCCAGCAGCGCCGGGACTAGGGGGACAGATACGCAGTATTTT. This encodes CASSAGTRGTDTQYF.

The chain joins TRBV7-2 to TRBJ1-4; TRBD1 matches 9 bases. The ends lost 5 bases at V and 8 bases at J; junction bases unmatched: 6. The CDR3 contains 14 residues. The germline V gene has CDR1 SGHTA and CDR2 FQGNSA. The CDR3 region has the DNA TGTGCCAGCAGCCAGGACAGGGGAGGCGAAAAACTGTTTTTT. It is translated as CASSQDRGGEKLFF. The full variable domain, with the rest looked up from reference TRBV7-2 and TRBJ1-4, is GAGVSQSPSNKVTEKGKDVELRCDPISGHTALYWYRQSLGQGLEFLIYFQGNSAPDKSGLPSDRFSAERTGGSVSTLTIQRTQQEDSAVYLCASSQDRGGEKLFFGSGTQLSVL.

V is TRBV6-5 and J is TRBJ1-6, with D possibly matching TRBD1 (5 bases). V was shortened by 6 bases and J by 8 bases, with 14 bases between the two germline ends. Germline V CDR1 and CDR2: MNHEY, SVGAGI. The CDR3 extends over 14 amino acids. The CDR3 here is CASRHARVDSPLHF. Written as DNA, the CDR3 is TGTGCCAGCAGACACGCCAGGGTTGATTCACCCCTCCACTTT.

The V call is TRBV2, the J call TRBJ2-7; D perhaps matches TRBD1 (6 bases). In germline, CDR1 is SNHLY, CDR2 FYNNEI. This CDR3 contains 15 residues. Trimming left V 7 bases short and J 1 base short, with 17 bases between. CDR3 in amino acids: CASTREQGNSYEQYF. The CDR3 coding sequence is TGTGCCAGCACCAGAGAGCAGGGGAATTCCTACGAGCAGTACTTC.